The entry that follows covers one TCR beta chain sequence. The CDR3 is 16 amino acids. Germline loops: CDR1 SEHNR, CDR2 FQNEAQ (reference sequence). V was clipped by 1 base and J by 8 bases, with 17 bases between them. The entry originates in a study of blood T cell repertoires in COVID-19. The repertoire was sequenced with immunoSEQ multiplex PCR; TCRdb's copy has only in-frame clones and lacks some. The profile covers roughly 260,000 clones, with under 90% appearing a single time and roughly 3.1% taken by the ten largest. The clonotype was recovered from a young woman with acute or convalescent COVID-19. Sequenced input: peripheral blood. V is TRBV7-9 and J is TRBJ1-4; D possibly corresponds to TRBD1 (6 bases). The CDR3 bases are TGTGCCAGCAGCTTAGAAGGCGTCAGGGGTAGGGAAAAACTGTTTTTT. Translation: CASSLEGVRGREKLFF.